This T cell receptor beta chain was retrieved from a study of cytomegalovirus exposure and HLA in healthy donors. Germline V CDR1 and CDR2: SGHRS, YFSETQ. This CDR3 is built from 15 residues. Trimming at V came to 4 bases and at J to 8 bases, leaving 11 bases not matched to a gene. Regarding this clone: Its antigen is as yet unknown.

Study-level findings and limits: Most TCR sequences proved rare, with some public TCRs found in many donors. CMV antigen specificity was confirmed in vitro for a few CMV-associated chains. Some TCR beta chains (over 150 of them) were listed as cytomegalovirus-associated.

Among the roughly 120 subjects of the validation cohort, separate from the roughly 650-subject first cohort, were the donors. TCRdb's copy holds only in-frame clones and misses some; the assay was immunoSEQ multiplex PCR. The sample includes some 100,000 clones, more than 70% of them seen just once. Material for sequencing was PBMCs. This chain uses TRBV5-1 with TRBJ2-1, with TRBD2 matching over 8 bases. The sequence came from a man between 18 and 29 years old in good health and CMV-seronegative. The CDR3, as DNA: TGCGCCAGCAGCCGGGAGGGCCCGGGGGTGGATGAGCAGTTCTTC. This sequence encodes CASSREGPGVDEQFF.